This T cell receptor beta chain was captured by sequencing in a study of blood T cell repertoires in COVID-19. On the study more broadly: Sites in the United States, Italy and Spain provided acute and convalescent COVID-19 samples. T cells, B-cell-depleted T cells, or PBMCs supplied cDNA or gDNA.

Under the authors' procedure: By means of reference gene primer amplification, nucleated cell counts were estimated. Profiled with immunoSEQ multiplex PCR; TCRdb holds only in-frame clones, not every one. Clone size and the V and J calls come from that table; the DNA yielded D and trimming. This table has more than 110,000 clones, roughly 73% appearing once. This clone was counted a single time. The sequenced sample consisted of peripheral blood. The source is a woman in her fifties or sixties with active or convalescent COVID-19.

The CDR3 coding sequence is TGTGCCAGCAGTAGAGGGACTATCGACGGCTACACCTTC. It codes for CASSRGTIDGYTF. The V call is TRBV2, the J call TRBJ1-2; tentative D call: TRBD1 (5 bases). Germline V lookup: CDR1 SNHLY, CDR2 FYNNEI. The ends were cut back, 5 bases at V and 8 bases at J, with 15 bases in the middle. The CDR3 loop spans 13 amino acids.